A single sample is the source of the 17 T cell receptor beta chains below, sequenced in a study of cytomegalovirus exposure and HLA in healthy donors. In the PCR, 60 Vbeta and 13 Jbeta primers were used. TCRdb's copy holds only in-frame clones and misses some; the assay was immunoSEQ multiplex PCR. This table has about 130,000 clones, about four fifths appearing once. What was sequenced was PBMCs. These receptors were collected from a man aged 18-30 years in good health and CMV-seronegative.

This clone was recorded many times. The rearrangement uses TRBV6-6 and TRBJ1-3; D gene ambiguous. The CDR3 runs 12 residues. Germline CDR1 is MNHNY and CDR2 is SVGAGI (reference sequence). V gave up 6 bases and J gave up 7 bases, with 10 bases separating them. Here the CDR3 DNA reads TGTGCCAGCAGCCCTACCGGGAACACCATATATTTT. The encoded protein is CASSPTGNTIYF.

V gene TRBV28 combines with J gene TRBJ2-5; TRBD2 might be the D (6 bases). The CDR3 runs 18 residues. V was cut by 3 bases and J by 0 bases, with 20 bases left in between. Germline lookup yields CDR1 MDHEN and CDR2 SYDVKM. The CDR3 region is CASSLRFTRGWYQETQYF. The CDR3 bases are TGTGCCAGCAGTTTGCGTTTCACACGGGGGTGGTACCAAGAGACCCAGTACTTC.

In regard to this clone: The same CDR3 can be traced to other DNA sequences in this sample. The gene calls are TRBV5-6 and TRBJ2-1; 7 nucleotides line up with TRBD1. J lost 7 bases, V lost 0 bases, and 1 base had no gene match. This CDR3 contains 13 residues. CDR1 SGHDT and CDR2 YYEEEE come from the germline V gene. CDR3: CASSLAGGNEQFF. The DNA for the CDR3 is TGTGCCAGCAGCTTGGCAGGGGGTAATGAGCAGTTCTTC.

This clone has just one count. The V and J genes are TRBV6-6 and TRBJ1-2; TRBD1 is a possible D gene (6 bases). Trimming stripped 6 bases from V and 0 bases from J, with 14 bases between. The CDR3 extends over 15 amino acids. Germline assignment: CDR1 MNHNY and CDR2 SVGAGI (reference sequence). Here the CDR3 DNA reads TGTGCCAGCAGACACGAGGGGGTTCCTAACTATGGCTACACCTTC. It yields the protein CASRHEGVPNYGYTF.

V is TRBV4-3 and J is TRBJ2-1; a possible D gene is TRBD2 (6 bases). CDR3 length: 16 residues. V lost 0 bases to trimming and J lost 7 bases, with 16 bases between them. CDR1 is LGHNA, CDR2 YSLEER, per germline. CDR3 sequence (DNA): TGCGCCAGCAGCCAAGAGGCCCAGGGAGGAGGAAATGAGCAGTTCTTC. This translates into CASSQEAQGGGNEQFF.

This chain links TRBV27 with TRBJ2-3; 7 bases match TRBD1. With V trimmed by 5 bases and J by 10 bases, 6 bases remained unmatched. CDR1 is MNHEY and CDR2 is SMNVEV in the germline V gene (reference sequence). The CDR3 length is 12 residues. The CDR3 sequence: CASSPQGVAQYF. The CDR3 DNA follows: TGTGCCAGCAGTCCCCAGGGGGTGGCGCAGTATTTT.

The genes are TRBV4-3 and TRBJ1-2; D remains ambiguous. Trimming pared 2 bases from V and 0 bases from J, leaving 16 bases between. The CDR3 has 17 residues. The germline V gene encodes CDR1 LGHNA and CDR2 YSLEER. DNA for the CDR3: TGCGCCAGCAGCCAATTCCTGCGTGGGGAGGCTAACTATGGCTACACCTTC. This translates into CASSQFLRGEANYGYTF.

The J gene is TRBJ1-3, the V gene TRBV4-3, with D unresolved. Per germline, CDR1 LGHNA and CDR2 YSLEER. The CDR3 consists of 17 residues. Trimming shortened V by 0 bases and J by 3 bases, and 15 bases separated the two germline ends. The chain's CDR3 is CASSQDRWQVVGNTIYF. The CDR3 coding sequence is TGCGCCAGCAGCCAAGATAGGTGGCAGGTGGTTGGAAACACCATATATTTT.

The rearrangement joins TRBV6-5 to TRBJ1-2; D is perhaps TRBD1 (6 bases). The CDR3 covers 12 residues. Germline CDR1 reads MNHEY; CDR2 reads SVGAGI. Trimming pared 7 bases from V and 4 bases from J, leaving 10 bases between. Written as DNA, the CDR3 is TGTGCCAGCAAGGACAGTCGCTATGGCTACACCTTC. Translation gives CASKDSRYGYTF.

The CDR3 sequence: CASRPNRDSGGYTF. CDR3 nucleotides: TGTGCCAGCAGACCGAACCGGGACTCGGGAGGCTACACCTTC. The chain links TRBV7-3 to TRBJ1-2; D might be TRBD1 (5 bases). Germline CDR1 and CDR2: SGHTA and FQGTGA. Trimming shortened V by 6 bases and J by 8 bases, and 19 bases separated the two germline ends. This CDR3 is 14 amino acids long.

This clone has a single count. The gene calls are TRBV4-3 and TRBJ2-7; a possible D gene is TRBD2 (5 bases). The CDR3 sequence is 13 residues long. The germline V and J ends were trimmed by 1 base and 7 bases, with 11 bases remaining between them. Per the germline V gene, CDR1 is LGHNA and CDR2 is YSLEER. CDR3 region: CASSQVTGVEQYF. CDR3 coding DNA: TGCGCCAGCAGCCAAGTTACCGGGGTTGAGCAGTACTTC.

V usage is TRBV7-6 and J usage is TRBJ1-1; D might be TRBD1 (6 bases). The CDR3 covers 16 residues. Trimming left V 5 bases short and J 1 base short, with 17 bases between. Germline CDR1 reads SGHVS; CDR2 reads FNYEAQ. The CDR3 loop reads CASSRFTGTPNTEAFF. As DNA, the CDR3 is TGTGCCAGCAGCCGATTTACAGGGACCCCGAACACTGAAGCTTTCTTT.

The chain has TRBV9 and TRBJ2-7; no clear D. Germline loops: CDR1 SGDLS, CDR2 YYNGEE. CDR3 length equals 14 residues. The V end lost 0 bases, the J end lost 1 base, and 8 bases lay between the germline ends. DNA of the CDR3: TGTGCCAGCAGCGTAGCAGTAGCTTCCTACGAGCAGTACTTC. This codes for CASSVAVASYEQYF.

The CDR3 DNA reads as TGTGCCAGCAGTGAACGGGTAGCCAAAAACATTCAGTACTTC. Encoded protein: CASSERVAKNIQYF. The V call is TRBV2, the J call TRBJ2-4; unclear D gene. Trimming removed 2 bases from V and 0 bases from J, with 5 bases in between. The CDR3 is 14 residues long. CDR1 is SNHLY, CDR2 FYNNEI, per germline.

This rearrangement joins TRBV6-5 to TRBJ2-2; 7 positions agree with TRBD1. The CDR3 is 14 residues long. V shed 4 bases and J 3 bases; nucleotides not matched to a gene: 2. Per germline, CDR1 MNHEY and CDR2 SVGAGI. CDR3: CASSFGTDTGELFF. DNA for the CDR3: TGTGCCAGCAGTTTCGGGACAGACACCGGGGAGCTGTTTTTT.

This chain connects TRBV5-1 to TRBJ2-4, with D perhaps matching TRBD1 (5 bases). Germline CDR1 is SGHRS and CDR2 is YFSETQ. The CDR3 has 14 residues. V was pared by 5 bases and J by 1 base, with 10 bases between. In DNA form, the CDR3 reads TGCGCCAGCAGTTTAGGGGATGCCAAAAACATTCAGTACTTC. Its protein is CASSLGDAKNIQYF.

The chain combines TRBV5-6 with TRBJ1-1, with D perhaps matching TRBD1 (5 bases). The CDR3 loop spans 12 amino acids. V dropped 5 bases and J dropped 5 bases, with 10 bases sitting between them. Germline CDR1 reads SGHDT; CDR2 reads YYEEEE. CDR3 region: CASSFRGTEAFF. CDR3 sequence (DNA): TGTGCCAGCAGTTTTAGGGGAACTGAAGCTTTCTTT.